This T cell receptor (beta chain) originates from a study of PD-1 blockade in classical Hodgkin lymphoma. The repertoire was sequenced with immunoSEQ multiplex PCR; TCRdb's copy has only in-frame clones and lacks some. The profile shows 20,000 to 25,000 clones, over 90% of them singletons. This clone was counted a single time. Antigen unknown. General study points: Newly diagnosed patients were said to have less baseline TCR diversity than healthy donors did. Repertoires differed for reasons still undefined, possibly disease activity or prior therapy.

Time point denoted: newly diagnosed, previously untreated cHL patient sample. It was by magnetic negative selection that CD4+ T cells were purified from thawed PBMCs. Untreated, newly diagnosed classical Hodgkin lymphoma PBMCs served for comparison. CDR1 is SNHLY and CDR2 is FYNNEI in the germline V gene. The trim removed 6 bases at V and 10 bases at J, leaving 14 bases unmatched. The CDR3 is 16 residues long. V is TRBV2 and J is TRBJ2-1; 11 bases fit TRBD2. The specimen sequenced was CD4+ T cells from blood. The sequence was collected from a human donor with classical Hodgkin lymphoma. The CDR3 region is CASRTSLAGGPREQFF. The CDR3 DNA is TGTGCCAGCAGGACTTCCCTAGCGGGGGGTCCAAGGGAGCAGTTCTTC.